Presented here are 8 T cell receptor beta chains from one specimen sequenced in a study of CD8 T cells in Susac syndrome. RNA amounts of about 0.45 to 1 ug underwent reverse transcription with random hexamers. TCRdb ran MiXCR on the immunoSEQ multiplex PCR reads and lists one entry per CDR3 protein. There are 210,000 or so distinct CDR3 sequences in the sample; roughly 93% occur only once, and around 0.15% lies in the top ten. Source material: CD4+ T cells from PBMCs. The receptors originated from a human donor with Susac syndrome.

The chain couples TRBV20-1 to TRBJ1-1; 11 bases map to TRBD1. The CDR3 runs 18 residues. J was trimmed by 0 bases and V by 1 base; bases with no gene match: 10. Germline assignment: CDR1 DFQATT and CDR2 SNEGSKA (reference sequence). In nucleotides, the CDR3 is TGCAGTGCTAGAGCCCAACCGGGACAGGGGGGGTTGAACACTGAAGCTTTCTTT. Translating it yields CSARAQPGQGGLNTEAFF.

The chain uses TRBV6-5 and TRBJ1-2; D gene unclear. V was pared by 6 bases and J by 5 bases, with 16 bases between. The CDR3 is 14 amino acids. The germline gives CDR1 MNHEY, CDR2 SVGAGI. DNA for the CDR3: TGTGCCAGCAGAGGCCAAAACAGACAATATGGCTACACCTTC. Translation: CASRGQNRQYGYTF.

The CDR3 DNA is TGCAGTGCGTGGACGGACCCCTACGAGCAGTACTTC. Its protein product is CSAWTDPYEQYF. The rearrangement joins TRBV20-1 to TRBJ2-7, with D unclear. The germline V gene has CDR1 DFQATT and CDR2 SNEGSKA (reference sequence). CDR3 length: 12 residues. Trimming cost V 6 bases and J 2 bases, with 11 bases left between them.

The V call is TRBV28, the J call TRBJ2-2; TRBD1 matches at 9 bases. In germline, CDR1 is MDHEN, CDR2 SYDVKM. Trimming cost V 6 bases and J 4 bases; bases outside gene matches: 6. This CDR3 spans 15 amino acids. The CDR3 sequence is CASRVTGGGTGELFF. The CDR3 DNA follows: TGTGCCAGCAGAGTGACAGGGGGAGGCACCGGGGAGCTGTTTTTT. Looking up the rest from reference TRBV28 and TRBJ2-2 gives the full variable domain: DVKVTQSSRYLVKRTGEKVFLECVQDMDHENMFWYRQDPGLGLRLIYFSYDVKMKEKGDIPEGYSVSREKKERFSLILESASTNQTSMYLCASRVTGGGTGELFFGEGSRLTVL.

The CDR3 DNA follows: TGTGCCAGCAGCTTAATGAGTATTACTGAGAACACTGAAGCTTTCTTT. Protein sequence: CASSLMSITENTEAFF. The rearrangement joins TRBV7-3 to TRBJ1-1; no clear D. The CDR3 is 16 amino acids. Trimming took off 1 base at V and 1 base at J, with 13 bases between the two ends. The germline V gene has CDR1 SGHTA and CDR2 FQGTGA.

This clonotype was recorded only once. J is TRBJ2-3 and V is TRBV12-3 or TRBV12-4; D gene unclear. Trimming stripped 2 bases from V and 3 bases from J, with 6 bases between. The CDR3 extends over 13 amino acids. CDR3 bases: TGTGCCAGCAGTTTACGGGCTACAGATACGCAGTATTTT. Encoded protein: CASSLRATDTQYF.

V gene TRBV9 combines with J gene TRBJ2-3, with 13 bases fitting TRBD2. CDR1 and CDR2 (germline): SGDLS, YYNGEE. The junction had 5 bases not matched to a gene; V was cut back by 8 bases and J by 2 bases. The CDR3 loop spans 15 amino acids. In nucleotides, the CDR3 is TGTGCCAGTACTAGCGGGGGGGCCCCCACAGATACGCAGTATTTT. This codes for CASTSGGAPTDTQYF.

V and J are TRBV5-1 and TRBJ1-1; 9 bases are a match to TRBD1. Germline CDR1 reads SGHRS; CDR2 reads YFSETQ. V trimming: 0 bases; J trimming: 5 bases; junction bases outside the gene matches: 17. CDR3 length: 19 amino acids. The CDR3 region is CASSLDFRQGGGPDTEAFF. The CDR3 DNA is TGCGCCAGCAGCTTGGATTTTAGACAGGGGGGTGGACCAGATACTGAAGCTTTCTTT.